This T cell receptor beta chain is from a study of CD8 T cells in Susac syndrome. With random hexamers, about 0.5 to 1 ug RNA was reverse transcribed. Amplification of TCR beta CDR3 spanned 54 Vbeta and 13 Jbeta via immunoSEQ multiplex PCR. TCRdb reprocessed the immunoSEQ multiplex PCR reads with MiXCR, giving one entry per CDR3 protein. Among approximately 230,000 distinct CDR3 sequences listed, 93% were seen once. Sequencing of TCR beta was performed on blood CD8+ and CD4+ T cells. The multiple sclerosis controls comprised treatment-naive patients whose relapsing-remitting disease was stable or active. Both CD4+ and CD8+ T cells were negatively isolated, and TEMRA cells underwent FACS enrichment. The CDR3 runs 14 residues. Germline V gene sequence: CDR1 SGHTA, CDR2 FQGTGA. V was shortened by 4 bases and J by 9 bases, with 18 bases between the two germline ends.

This sequence joins TRBV7-3 and TRBJ2-5; the D call may be TRBD1 or TRBD2 (5 bases each). Sequencing was performed on CD4+ T cells from PBMCs. This TCR came from a human donor with multiple sclerosis. CDR3 coding DNA: TGTGCCAGCAGCTCCTCTGGGGCCCCGGGGCCCCAGTACTTC. It yields the protein CASSSSGAPGPQYF. Based on the CDR3 plus reference TRBV7-3 and TRBJ2-5, the full variable domain is GAGVSQTPSNKVTEKGKYVELRCDPISGHTALYWYRQSLGQGPEFLIYFQGTGAADDSGLPNDRFFAVRPEGSVSTLKIQRTERGDSAVYLCASSSSGAPGPQYFGPGTRLLVL.